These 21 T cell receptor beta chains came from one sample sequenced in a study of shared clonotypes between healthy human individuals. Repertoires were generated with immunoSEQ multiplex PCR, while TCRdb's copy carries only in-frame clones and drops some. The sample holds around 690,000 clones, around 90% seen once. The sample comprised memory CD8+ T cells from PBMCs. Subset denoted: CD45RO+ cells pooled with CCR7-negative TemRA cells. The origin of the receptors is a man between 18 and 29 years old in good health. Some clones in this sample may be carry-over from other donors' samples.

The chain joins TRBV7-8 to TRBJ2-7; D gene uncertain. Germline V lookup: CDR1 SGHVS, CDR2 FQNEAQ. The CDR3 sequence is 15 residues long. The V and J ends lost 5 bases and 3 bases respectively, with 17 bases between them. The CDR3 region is CASSALGGIGYEQYF. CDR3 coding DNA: TGTGCCAGCAGCGCCCTAGGTGGGATTGGCTACGAGCAGTACTTC.

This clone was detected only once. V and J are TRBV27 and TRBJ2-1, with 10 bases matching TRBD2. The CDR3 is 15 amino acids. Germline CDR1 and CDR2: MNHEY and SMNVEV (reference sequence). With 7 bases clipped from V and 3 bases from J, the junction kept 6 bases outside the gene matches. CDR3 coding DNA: TGTGCCAGCAACCCCGGGACTAGCGTCTACAATGAGCAGTTCTTC. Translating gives CASNPGTSVYNEQFF.

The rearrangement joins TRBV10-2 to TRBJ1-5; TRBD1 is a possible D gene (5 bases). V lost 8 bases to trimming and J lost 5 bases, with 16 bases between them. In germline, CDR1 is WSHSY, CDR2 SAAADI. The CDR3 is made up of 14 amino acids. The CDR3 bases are TGCGCCAGCGCCTTATCCAGGGTTGATCAGCCCCAGCATTTT. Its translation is CASALSRVDQPQHF.

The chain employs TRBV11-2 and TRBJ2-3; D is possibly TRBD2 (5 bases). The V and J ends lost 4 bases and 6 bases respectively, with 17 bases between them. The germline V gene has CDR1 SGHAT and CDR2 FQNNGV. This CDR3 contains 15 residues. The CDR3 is CASSSPSGIFDTQYF. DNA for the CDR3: TGTGCCAGCAGCTCCCCTTCGGGGATTTTTGATACGCAGTATTTT.

CDR3 bases: TGTGCCAGCAGCTTAGCTGGTTTCGGGGGACTTAATGAAAAACTGTTTTTT. As protein: CASSLAGFGGLNEKLFF. J is TRBJ1-4 and V is TRBV11-2; TRBD1 is a possible D gene (5 bases). This CDR3 is 17 amino acids long. Trimming pared 1 base from V and 4 bases from J, leaving 16 bases between. Germline V CDR1 and CDR2: SGHAT, FQNNGV.

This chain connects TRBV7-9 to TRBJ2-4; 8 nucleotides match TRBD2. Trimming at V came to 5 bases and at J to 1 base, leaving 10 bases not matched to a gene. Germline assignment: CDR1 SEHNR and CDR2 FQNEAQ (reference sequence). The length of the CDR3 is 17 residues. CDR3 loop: CASSPGTGGPAKNIQYF. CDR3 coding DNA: TGTGCCAGCAGCCCCGGTACGGGAGGGCCCGCCAAAAACATTCAGTACTTC.

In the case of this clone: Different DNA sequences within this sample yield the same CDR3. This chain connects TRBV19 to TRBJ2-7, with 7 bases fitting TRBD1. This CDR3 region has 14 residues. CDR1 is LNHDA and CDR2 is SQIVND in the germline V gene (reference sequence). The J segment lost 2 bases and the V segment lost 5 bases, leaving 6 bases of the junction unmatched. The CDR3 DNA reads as TGTGCCAGTAGTTTATCCGGGACAGCCTACGAGCAGTACTTC. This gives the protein CASSLSGTAYEQYF.

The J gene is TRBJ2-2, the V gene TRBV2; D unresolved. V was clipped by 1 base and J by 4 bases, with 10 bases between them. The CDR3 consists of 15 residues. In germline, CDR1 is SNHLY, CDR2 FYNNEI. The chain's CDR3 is CASSEEVASTGELFF. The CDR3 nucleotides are TGTGCCAGCAGTGAAGAAGTGGCGTCCACCGGGGAGCTGTTTTTT. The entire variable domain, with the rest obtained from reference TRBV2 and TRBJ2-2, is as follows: EPEVTQTPSHQVTQMGQEVILRCVPISNHLYFYWYRQILGQKVEFLVSFYNNEISEKSEIFDDQFSVERPDGSNFTLKIRSTKLEDSAMYFCASSEEVASTGELFFGEGSRLTVL.

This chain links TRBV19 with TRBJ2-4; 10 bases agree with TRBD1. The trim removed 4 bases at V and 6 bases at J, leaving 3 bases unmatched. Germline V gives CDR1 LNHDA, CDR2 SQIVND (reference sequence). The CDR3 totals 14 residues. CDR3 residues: CASSTRDRGNIQYF. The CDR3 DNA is TGTGCCAGTAGTACCCGGGACAGGGGAAACATTCAGTACTTC. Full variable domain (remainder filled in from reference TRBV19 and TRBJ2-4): DGGITQSPKYLFRKEGQNVTLSCEQNLNHDAMYWYRQDPGQGLRLIYYSQIVNDFQKGDIAEGYSVSREKKESFPLTVTSAQKNPTAFYLCASSTRDRGNIQYFGAGTRLSVL.

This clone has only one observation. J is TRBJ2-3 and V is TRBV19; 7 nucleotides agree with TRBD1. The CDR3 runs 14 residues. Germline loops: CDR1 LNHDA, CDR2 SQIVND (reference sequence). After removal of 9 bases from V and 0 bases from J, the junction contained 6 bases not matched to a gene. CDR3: CASKTQGSTDTQYF. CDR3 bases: TGTGCCAGCAAAACACAGGGGAGCACAGATACGCAGTATTTT.

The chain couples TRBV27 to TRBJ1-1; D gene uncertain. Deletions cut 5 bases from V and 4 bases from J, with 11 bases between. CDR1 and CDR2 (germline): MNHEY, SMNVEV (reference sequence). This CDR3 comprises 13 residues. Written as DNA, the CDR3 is TGTGCCAGCAGTCTAGCCGTCGGCACTGAAGCTTTCTTT. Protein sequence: CASSLAVGTEAFF.

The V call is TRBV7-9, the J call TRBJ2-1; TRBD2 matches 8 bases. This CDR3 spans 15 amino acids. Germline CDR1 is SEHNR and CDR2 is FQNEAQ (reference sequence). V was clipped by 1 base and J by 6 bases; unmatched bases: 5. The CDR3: CASSLVSGLGNEQFF. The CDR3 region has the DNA TGTGCCAGCAGCTTAGTCTCGGGACTAGGCAATGAGCAGTTCTTC.

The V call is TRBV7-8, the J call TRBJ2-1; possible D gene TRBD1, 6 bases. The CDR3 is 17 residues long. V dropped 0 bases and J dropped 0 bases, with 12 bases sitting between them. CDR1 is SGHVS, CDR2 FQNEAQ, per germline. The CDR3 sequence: CASSLAQVGGSYNEQFF. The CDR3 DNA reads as TGTGCCAGCAGCTTAGCGCAGGTAGGGGGCTCCTACAATGAGCAGTTCTTC.

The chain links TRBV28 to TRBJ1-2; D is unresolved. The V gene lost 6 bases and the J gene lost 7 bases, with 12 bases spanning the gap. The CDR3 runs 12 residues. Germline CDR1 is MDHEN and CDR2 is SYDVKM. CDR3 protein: CASSWEASGYTF. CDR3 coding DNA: TGTGCCAGCAGCTGGGAAGCTTCTGGCTACACCTTC.

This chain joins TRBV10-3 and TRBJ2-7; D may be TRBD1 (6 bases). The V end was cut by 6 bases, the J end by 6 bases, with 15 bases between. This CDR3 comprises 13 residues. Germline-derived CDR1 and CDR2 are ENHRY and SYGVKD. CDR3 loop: CAIRSLGAGEQYF. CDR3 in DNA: TGTGCCATCAGGAGTCTGGGGGCAGGCGAGCAGTACTTC.

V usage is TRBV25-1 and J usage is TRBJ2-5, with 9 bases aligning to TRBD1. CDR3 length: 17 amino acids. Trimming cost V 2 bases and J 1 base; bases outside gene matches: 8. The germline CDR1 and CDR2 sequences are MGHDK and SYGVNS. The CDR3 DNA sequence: TGTGCCAGCAGTGAAGGGACAGGGAGCTACCTCCAAGAGACCCAGTACTTC. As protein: CASSEGTGSYLQETQYF.

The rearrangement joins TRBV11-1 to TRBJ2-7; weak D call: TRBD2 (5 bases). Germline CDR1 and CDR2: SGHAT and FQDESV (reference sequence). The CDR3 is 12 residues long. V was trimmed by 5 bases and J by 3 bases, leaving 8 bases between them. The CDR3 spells CASSPRGYEQYF. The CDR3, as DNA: TGTGCCAGCAGCCCCCGGGGCTACGAGCAGTACTTC. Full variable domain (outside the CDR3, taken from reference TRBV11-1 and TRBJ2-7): EAEVAQSPRYKITEKSQAVAFWCDPISGHATLYWYRQILGQGPELLVQFQDESVVDDSQLPKDRFSAERLKGVDSTLKIQPAELGDSAMYLCASSPRGYEQYFGPGTRLTVT.

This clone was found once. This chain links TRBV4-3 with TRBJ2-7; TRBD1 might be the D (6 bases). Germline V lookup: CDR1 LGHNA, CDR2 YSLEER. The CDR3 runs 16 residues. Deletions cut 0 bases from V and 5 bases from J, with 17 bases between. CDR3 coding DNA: TGCGCCAGCAGCCAAGACGCCCCGGCACAGGGCCACGAGCAGTACTTC. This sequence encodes CASSQDAPAQGHEQYF.

CDR3 nucleotides: TGCGCCAGCAGCCAAGGAGCGGGAGGGCCAAGTGAGCAGTTCTTC. Translation gives CASSQGAGGPSEQFF. The chain is built from TRBV4-3 and TRBJ2-1; TRBD2 matches at 10 bases. The ends lost 1 base at V and 9 bases at J; junction bases unmatched: 6. Germline values: CDR1 LGHNA, CDR2 YSLEER. The CDR3 spans 15 residues.

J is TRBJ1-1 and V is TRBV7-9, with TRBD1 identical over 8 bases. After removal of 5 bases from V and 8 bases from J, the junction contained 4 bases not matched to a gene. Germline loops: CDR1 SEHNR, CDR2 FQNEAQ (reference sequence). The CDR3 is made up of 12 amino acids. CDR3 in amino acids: CASSQTGAEAFF. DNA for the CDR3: TGTGCCAGCAGCCAGACAGGGGCGGAAGCTTTCTTT.

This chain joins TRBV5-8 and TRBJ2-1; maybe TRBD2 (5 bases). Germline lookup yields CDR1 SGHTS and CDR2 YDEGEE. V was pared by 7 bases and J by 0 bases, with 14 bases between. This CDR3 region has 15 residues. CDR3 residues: CASAYGVSSYNEQFF. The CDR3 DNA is TGTGCCAGCGCGTACGGGGTGAGCTCCTACAATGAGCAGTTCTTC.